The rows below give T cell receptor beta chains drawn from one sample of a study of response to subunit inactivated influenza vaccine. TCRdb redid the calling of the RT-PCR reads with MiXCR, one entry per CDR3 protein. The sample yields under 200,000 distinct CDR3 sequences, approximately 12% seen once. These same data were also listed under a study on T cells expressing NK-cell markers.

The sample here was CD8+ T cells sorted from PBMCs, taken about 13 days after vaccination. These receptor sequences come from a man in his fifties who received an inactivated influenza vaccine. The CDR3 runs from the conserved cysteine through the conserved F or W. D genes are given only for firm matches. Rows give clone size only sometimes, using once, few, many, or a class for an expanded clone.

TRBJ2-6	NA	TRBV13	NA	CASSLGWNSGANVLTF	TGTGCCAGCAGCTTAGGCTGGAACTCTGGGGCCAACGTCCTGACTTTC
TRBJ2-7	few	TRBV7-9	TRBD2	CASSRSGSVYEQYF	TGTGCCAGCAGTCGTAGCGGGAGTGTCTACGAGCAGTACTTC
TRBJ2-7	few	TRBV7-3	NA	CASSLTGSDEQYF	TGTGCCAGCAGCTTGACTGGCAGTGACGAGCAGTACTTC
TRBJ2-7	many	TRBV7-9	NA	CASSLAGGYEQYF	TGTGCCAGCAGCTTAGCGGGGGGCTACGAGCAGTACTTC
TRBJ2-1	NA	TRBV10-3	NA	CAISESSDEQFF	TGTGCCATCAGTGAGTCGAGTGATGAGCAGTTCTTC
TRBJ1-4	many	TRBV28	TRBD1	CASSLTGGNEKLFF	TGTGCCAGCAGTTTGACAGGGGGAAATGAAAAACTGTTTTTT
TRBJ2-5	NA	TRBV7-9	TRBD1	CASSFTGGEVETQYF	TGTGCCAGCAGCTTTACAGGGGGCGAGGTAGAGACCCAGTACTTC
TRBJ2-3	many	TRBV7-8	TRBD1	CASSFTPETGGYYDTQYF	TGTGCCAGCAGCTTTACCCCTGAGACAGGGGGCTATTACGATACGCAGTATTTT
TRBJ2-7	NA	TRBV9	NA	CASGPGILLYEQYF	TGTGCCAGCGGTCCGGGGATTTTGCTTTACGAGCAGTACTTC
TRBJ2-4	few	TRBV11-2	NA	CASSLQGIAAKNIQYF	TGTGCCAGCAGCTTACAGGGTATTGCGGCCAAAAACATTCAGTACTTC
TRBJ1-1	NA	TRBV2	TRBD1	CASSEEGGSQNTEAFF	TGTGCCAGCAGTGAAGAAGGGGGCAGCCAGAACACTGAAGCTTTCTTT
TRBJ2-7	NA	TRBV27	NA	CASSPDLHEQYF	TGTGCCAGCAGCCCGGACTTACACGAGCAGTACTTC
TRBJ2-5	NA	TRBV28	TRBD1	CASREGQGRETQYF	TGTGCCAGCAGGGAAGGACAGGGCCGAGAGACCCAGTACTTC
TRBJ2-7	NA	TRBV28	NA	CASSLPETGSYEQYF	TGTGCCAGCAGTTTACCCGAGACCGGCTCCTACGAGCAGTACTTC
TRBJ2-5	many	TRBV28	NA	CASSFTAGGETQYF	TGTGCCAGCAGTTTCACAGCTGGGGGAGAGACCCAGTACTTC
TRBJ2-7	few	TRBV28	TRBD1	CASSLDRVLEQYF	TGTGCCAGCAGTTTAGACAGGGTCCTCGAGCAGTACTTC
TRBJ2-7	many	TRBV20-1	TRBD2	CSAIGTSGASYEQYF	TGCAGTGCTATCGGGACTAGCGGGGCCTCCTACGAGCAGTACTTC
TRBJ2-5	few	TRBV4-3	TRBD2	CASSQGSGLGLETQYF	TGCGCCAGCAGCCAAGGGTCGGGACTAGGCCTAGAGACCCAGTACTTC
TRBJ2-6	many	TRBV6-2/TRBV6-3	NA	CASKAKSGANVLTF	TGTGCCAGCAAGGCCAAATCTGGGGCCAACGTCCTGACTTTC
TRBJ2-5	few	TRBV7-8	TRBD2	CASSLEGLAGQETQYF	TGTGCCAGCAGCTTAGAAGGGCTAGCGGGGCAAGAGACCCAGTACTTC
TRBJ2-3	few	TRBV7-8	TRBD1	CASSLGLGQGGGDTQYF	TGTGCCAGCAGCTTAGGCCTGGGACAGGGCGGGGGAGATACGCAGTATTTT
TRBJ2-7	NA	TRBV2	NA	CASRLQEPEQYF	TGTGCCAGCAGATTACAGGAACCTGAGCAGTACTTC
TRBJ2-7	few	TRBV28	TRBD1	CASSQGPGTGSYEQYF	TGTGCCAGCAGTCAAGGCCCCGGGACAGGGTCCTACGAGCAGTACTTC